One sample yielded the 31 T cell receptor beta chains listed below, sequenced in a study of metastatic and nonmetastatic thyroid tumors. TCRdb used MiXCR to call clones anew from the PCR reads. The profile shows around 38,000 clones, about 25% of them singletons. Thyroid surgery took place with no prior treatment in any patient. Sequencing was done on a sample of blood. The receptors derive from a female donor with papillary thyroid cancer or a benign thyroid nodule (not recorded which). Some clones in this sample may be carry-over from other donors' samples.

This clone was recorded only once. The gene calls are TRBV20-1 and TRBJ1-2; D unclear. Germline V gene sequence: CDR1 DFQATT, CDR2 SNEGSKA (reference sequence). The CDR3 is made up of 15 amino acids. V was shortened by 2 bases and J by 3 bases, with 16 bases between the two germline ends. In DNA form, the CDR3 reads TGCAGTGCTAGACTTCGGGCCTCTCTTGACTATGGCTACACCTTC. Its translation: CSARLRASLDYGYTF.

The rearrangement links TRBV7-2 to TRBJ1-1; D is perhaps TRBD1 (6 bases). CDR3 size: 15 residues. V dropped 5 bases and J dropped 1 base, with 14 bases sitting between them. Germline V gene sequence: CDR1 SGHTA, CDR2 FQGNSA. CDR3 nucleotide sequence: TGTGCCAGCAGCCCCTACGGACAGCAGAACACTGAAGCTTTCTTT. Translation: CASSPYGQQNTEAFF.

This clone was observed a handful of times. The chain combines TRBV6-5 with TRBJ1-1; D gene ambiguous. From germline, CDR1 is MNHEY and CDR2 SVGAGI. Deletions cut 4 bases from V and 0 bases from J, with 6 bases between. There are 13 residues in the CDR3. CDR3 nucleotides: TGTGCCAGCAGTTCACGGATGAACACTGAAGCTTTCTTT. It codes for CASSSRMNTEAFF.

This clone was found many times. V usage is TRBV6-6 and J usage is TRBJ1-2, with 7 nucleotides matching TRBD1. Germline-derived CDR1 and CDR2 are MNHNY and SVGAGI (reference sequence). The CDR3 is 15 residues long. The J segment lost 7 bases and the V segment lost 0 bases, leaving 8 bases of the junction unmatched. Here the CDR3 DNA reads TGTGCCAGCAGTTACTCCGCAGACAGGGAGGGTGGCTACACCTTC. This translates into CASSYSADREGGYTF.

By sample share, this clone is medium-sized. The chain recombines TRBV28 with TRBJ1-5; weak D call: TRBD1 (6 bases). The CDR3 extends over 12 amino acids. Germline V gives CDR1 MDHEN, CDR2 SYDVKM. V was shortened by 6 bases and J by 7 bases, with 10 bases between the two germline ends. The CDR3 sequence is CASSPTGQPQHF. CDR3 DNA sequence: TGTGCCAGCAGCCCTACAGGGCAGCCCCAGCATTTT.

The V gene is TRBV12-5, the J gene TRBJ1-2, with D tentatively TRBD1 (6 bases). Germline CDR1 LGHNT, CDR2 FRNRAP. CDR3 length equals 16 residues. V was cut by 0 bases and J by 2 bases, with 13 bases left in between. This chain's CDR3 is CASGLVVAGVNYGYTF. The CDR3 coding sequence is TGTGCTAGTGGTTTGGTTGTGGCAGGGGTAAACTATGGCTACACCTTC.

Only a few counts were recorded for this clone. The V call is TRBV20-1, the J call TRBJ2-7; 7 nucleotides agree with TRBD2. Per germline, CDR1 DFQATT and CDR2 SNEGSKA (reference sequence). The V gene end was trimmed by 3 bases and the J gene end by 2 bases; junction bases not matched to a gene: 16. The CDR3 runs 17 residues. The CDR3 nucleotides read TGCAGTGCTAGTTACAGTGGACTAGGGAAGTACACCTACGAGCAGTACTTC. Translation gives CSASYSGLGKYTYEQYF.

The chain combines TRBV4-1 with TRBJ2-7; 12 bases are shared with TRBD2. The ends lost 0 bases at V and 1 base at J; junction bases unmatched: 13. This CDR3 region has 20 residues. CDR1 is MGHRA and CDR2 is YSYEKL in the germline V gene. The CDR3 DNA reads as TGCGCCAGCAGCCAAGAAAGTGACGTGACTAGCGGGAGCTTTTCCTACGAGCAGTACTTC. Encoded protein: CASSQESDVTSGSFSYEQYF.

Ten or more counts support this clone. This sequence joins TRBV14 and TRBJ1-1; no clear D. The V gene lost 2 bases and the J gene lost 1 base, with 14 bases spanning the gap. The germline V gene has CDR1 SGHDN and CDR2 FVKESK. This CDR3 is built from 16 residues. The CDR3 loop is CASSQLFVGGNTEAFF. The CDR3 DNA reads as TGTGCCAGCAGCCAACTCTTTGTTGGCGGGAACACTGAAGCTTTCTTT. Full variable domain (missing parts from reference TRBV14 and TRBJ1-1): EAGVTQFPSHSVIEKGQTVTLRCDPISGHDNLYWYRRVMGKEIKFLLHFVKESKQDESGMPNNRFLAERTGGTYSTLKVQPAELEDSGVYFCASSQLFVGGNTEAFFGQGTRLTVV.

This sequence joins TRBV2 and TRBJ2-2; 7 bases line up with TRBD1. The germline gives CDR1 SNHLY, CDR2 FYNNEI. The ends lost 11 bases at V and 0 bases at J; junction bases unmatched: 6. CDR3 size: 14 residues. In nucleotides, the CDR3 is TGTGCCGTCCAACAGGGGCCGAACACCGGGGAGCTGTTTTTT. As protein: CAVQQGPNTGELFF.

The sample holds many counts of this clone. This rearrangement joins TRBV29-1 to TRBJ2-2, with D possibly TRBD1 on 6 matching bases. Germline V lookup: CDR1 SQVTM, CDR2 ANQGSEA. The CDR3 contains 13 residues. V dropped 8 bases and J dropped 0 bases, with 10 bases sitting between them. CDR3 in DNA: TGCAGCTCCTACAGGGCGAACACCGGGGAGCTGTTTTTT. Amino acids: CSSYRANTGELFF.

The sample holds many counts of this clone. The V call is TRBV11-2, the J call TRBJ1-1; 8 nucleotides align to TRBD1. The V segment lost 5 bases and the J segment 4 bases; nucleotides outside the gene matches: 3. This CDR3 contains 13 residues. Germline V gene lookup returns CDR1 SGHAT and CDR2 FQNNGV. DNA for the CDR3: TGTGCCAGCAGCAGTGACAGGGGCACTGAAGCTTTCTTT. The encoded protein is CASSSDRGTEAFF.

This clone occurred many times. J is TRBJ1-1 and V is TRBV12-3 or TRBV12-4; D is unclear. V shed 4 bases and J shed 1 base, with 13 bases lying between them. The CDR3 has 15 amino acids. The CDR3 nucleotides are TGTGCCAGCAGTTGGAAGCCGGGCAGGAACACTGAAGCTTTCTTT. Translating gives CASSWKPGRNTEAFF.

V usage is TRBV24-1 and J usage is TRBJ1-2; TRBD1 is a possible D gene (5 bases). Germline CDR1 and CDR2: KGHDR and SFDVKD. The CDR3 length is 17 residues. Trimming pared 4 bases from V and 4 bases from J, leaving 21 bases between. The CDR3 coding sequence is TGTGCCACCAGTGAGGTGGGTGGTGCCGGGGACCTCTATGGCTACACCTTC. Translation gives CATSEVGGAGDLYGYTF.

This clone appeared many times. The CDR3 DNA reads as TGTGCCAGCAGTTTGCCCGTAAGCAGTCCAGAGCAGCCCCAGCATTTT. Its protein product is CASSLPVSSPEQPQHF. This chain connects TRBV6-1 to TRBJ1-5, with D uncertain. Germline V lookup: CDR1 MNHNS, CDR2 SASEGT. There are 16 residues in the CDR3. The ends were cut back, 5 bases at V and 7 bases at J, with 21 bases in the middle.

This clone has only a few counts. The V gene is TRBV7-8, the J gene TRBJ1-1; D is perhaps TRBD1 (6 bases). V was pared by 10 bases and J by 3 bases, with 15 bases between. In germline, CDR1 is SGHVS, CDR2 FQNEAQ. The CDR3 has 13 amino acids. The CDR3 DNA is TGTGCCATCGCCCAGGGGTTATACACTGAAGCTTTCTTT. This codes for CAIAQGLYTEAFF.

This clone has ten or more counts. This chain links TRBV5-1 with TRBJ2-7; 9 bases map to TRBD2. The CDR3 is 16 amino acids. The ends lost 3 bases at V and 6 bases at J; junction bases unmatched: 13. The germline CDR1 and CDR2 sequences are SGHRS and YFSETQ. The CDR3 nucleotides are TGCGCCAGCAGCTCGTCCGCGGGAGGGCCGGGGGGCGAGCAGTACTTC. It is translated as CASSSSAGGPGGEQYF.

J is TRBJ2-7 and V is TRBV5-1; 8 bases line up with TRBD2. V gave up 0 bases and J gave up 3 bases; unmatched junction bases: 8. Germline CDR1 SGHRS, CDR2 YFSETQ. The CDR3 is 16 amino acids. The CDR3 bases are TGCGCCAGCAGCTTGGGACCGGGACTAGGTGTCTACGAGCAGTACTTC. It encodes CASSLGPGLGVYEQYF. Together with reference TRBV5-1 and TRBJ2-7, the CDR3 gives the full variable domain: KAGVTQTPRYLIKTRGQQVTLSCSPISGHRSVSWYQQTPGQGLQFLFEYFSETQRNKGNFPGRFSGRQFSNSRSEMNVSTLELGDSALYLCASSLGPGLGVYEQYFGPGTRLTVT.

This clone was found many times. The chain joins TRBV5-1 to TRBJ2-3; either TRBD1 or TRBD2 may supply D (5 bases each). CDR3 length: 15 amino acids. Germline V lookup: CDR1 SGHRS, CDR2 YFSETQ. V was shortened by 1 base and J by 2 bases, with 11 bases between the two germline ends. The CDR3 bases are TGCGCCAGCAGCTTGCAGGGCGGGTACACAGATACGCAGTATTTT. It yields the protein CASSLQGGYTDTQYF.

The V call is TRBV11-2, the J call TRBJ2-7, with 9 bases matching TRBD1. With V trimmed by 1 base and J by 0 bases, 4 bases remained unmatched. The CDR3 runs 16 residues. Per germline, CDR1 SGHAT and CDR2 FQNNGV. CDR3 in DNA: TGTGCCAGCAGCTTAGGACAGGGGGTCTGCTCCTACGAGCAGTACTTC. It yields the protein CASSLGQGVCSYEQYF.

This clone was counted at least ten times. CDR3 DNA: TGTGCCAGCAGCCTTAGCGGGAGTGAGACAGATACGCAGTATTTT. It yields the protein CASSLSGSETDTQYF. J is TRBJ2-3 and V is TRBV6-4; 9 bases map to TRBD2. This CDR3 has 15 residues. CDR1 is MRHNA, CDR2 SNTAGT, per germline. V lost 6 bases, J lost 3 bases, and 7 bases stayed unmatched.

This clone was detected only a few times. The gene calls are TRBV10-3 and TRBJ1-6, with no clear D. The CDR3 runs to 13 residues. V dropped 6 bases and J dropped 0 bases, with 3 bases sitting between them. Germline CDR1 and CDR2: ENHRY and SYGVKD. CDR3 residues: CAISSSYNSPLHF. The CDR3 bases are TGTGCCATCAGCAGCTCCTATAATTCACCCCTCCACTTT.

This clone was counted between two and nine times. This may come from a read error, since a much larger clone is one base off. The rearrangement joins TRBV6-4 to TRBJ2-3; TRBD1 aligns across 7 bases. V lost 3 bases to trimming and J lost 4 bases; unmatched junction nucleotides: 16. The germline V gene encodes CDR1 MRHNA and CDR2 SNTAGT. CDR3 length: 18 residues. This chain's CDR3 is CASSEGLPGQLTSDTQYF. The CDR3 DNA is TGTGCCAGCAGTGAGGGTCTACCGGGACAGTTGACTTCAGATACGCAGTATTTT.

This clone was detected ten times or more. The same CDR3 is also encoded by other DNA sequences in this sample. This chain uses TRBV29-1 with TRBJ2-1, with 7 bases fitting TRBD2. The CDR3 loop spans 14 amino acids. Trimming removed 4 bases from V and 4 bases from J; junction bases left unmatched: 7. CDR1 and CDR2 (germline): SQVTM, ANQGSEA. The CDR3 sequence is CSVGSSGRYNEQFF. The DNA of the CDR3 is TGCAGCGTTGGATCTAGCGGACGATACAATGAGCAGTTCTTC.

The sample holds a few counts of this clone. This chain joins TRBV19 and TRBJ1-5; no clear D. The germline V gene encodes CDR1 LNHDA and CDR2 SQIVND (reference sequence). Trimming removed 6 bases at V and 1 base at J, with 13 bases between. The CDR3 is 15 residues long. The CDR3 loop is CASSFRAPSNQPQHF. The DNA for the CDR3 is TGTGCCAGTAGCTTCCGGGCCCCGAGCAATCAGCCCCAGCATTTT. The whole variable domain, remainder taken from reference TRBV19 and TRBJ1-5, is DGGITQSPKYLFRKEGQNVTLSCEQNLNHDAMYWYRQDPGQGLRLIYYSQIVNDFQKGDIAEGYSVSREKKESFPLTVTSAQKNPTAFYLCASSFRAPSNQPQHFGDGTRLSIL.

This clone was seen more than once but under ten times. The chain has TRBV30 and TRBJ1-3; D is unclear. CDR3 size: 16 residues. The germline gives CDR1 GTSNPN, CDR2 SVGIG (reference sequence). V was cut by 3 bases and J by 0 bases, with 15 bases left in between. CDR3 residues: CAWRETLRGSGNTIYF. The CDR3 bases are TGTGCCTGGAGGGAAACATTAAGAGGCTCTGGAAACACCATATATTTT.

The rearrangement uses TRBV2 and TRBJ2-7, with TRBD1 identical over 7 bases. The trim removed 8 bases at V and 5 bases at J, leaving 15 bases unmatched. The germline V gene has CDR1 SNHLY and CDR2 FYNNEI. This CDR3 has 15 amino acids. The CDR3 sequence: CASSRQGQITHEQYF. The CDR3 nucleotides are TGTGCCAGCTCCCGTCAGGGACAGATAACTCACGAGCAGTACTTC.

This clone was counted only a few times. The CDR3 DNA reads TGTGCCAGCGGTCAAAGACTAGCGTACTACGAGCAGTACTTC. Encoded protein: CASGQRLAYYEQYF. V gene TRBV3-1 combines with J gene TRBJ2-7; TRBD2 matches at 8 bases. V lost 8 bases to trimming and J lost 3 bases; unmatched junction nucleotides: 9. From germline, CDR1 is LGHDT and CDR2 YNNKEL (reference sequence). The CDR3 totals 14 residues.

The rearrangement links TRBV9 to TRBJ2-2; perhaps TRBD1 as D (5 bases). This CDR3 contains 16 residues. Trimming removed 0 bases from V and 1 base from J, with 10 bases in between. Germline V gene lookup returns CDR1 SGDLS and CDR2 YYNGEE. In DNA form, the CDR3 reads TGTGCCAGCAGCGTAGCTGTAGGGGAGAACACCGGGGAGCTGTTTTTT. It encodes CASSVAVGENTGELFF.

Here the CDR3 reads CASSLFISWTGDSGANVLTF. CDR3 DNA sequence: TGTGCCAGCAGCCTTTTTATTAGTTGGACAGGTGATTCTGGGGCCAACGTCCTGACTTTC. The chain has TRBV7-6 and TRBJ2-6; 7 bases fit TRBD1. Germline trimming cut 5 bases from V and 1 base from J; bases unmatched to any gene: 17. The CDR3 has 20 residues. Looked up from germline, CDR1 is SGHVS and CDR2 is FNYEAQ.

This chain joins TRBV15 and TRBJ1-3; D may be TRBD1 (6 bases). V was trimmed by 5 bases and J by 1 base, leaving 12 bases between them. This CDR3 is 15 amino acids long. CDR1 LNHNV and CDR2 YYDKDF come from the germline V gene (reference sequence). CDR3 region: CATSRSRGSGNTIYF. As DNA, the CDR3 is TGTGCCACCAGCCGAAGCAGGGGTTCTGGAAACACCATATATTTT.